A selection of T cell receptor beta chains follows, all from one sample in a study of blood T cells in healthy people across ages. A single record per CDR3 protein comes from TCRdb applying MiXCR to the 5' RACE reads. This sample carries around 500,000 distinct CDR3 sequences, roughly a quarter of them seen once, and the ten largest clones take approximately 3.5%. The sample also formed part of further work on T cells of mothers and their children.

Sample: blood. Receptors originate from a boy aged 2 to 10 in good health. CDR3s include the opening cysteine and the closing phenylalanine or tryptophan. Fields, in order: D gene, V gene, clone size, J gene, CDR3 length, CDR3 protein, CDR3 DNA. The D gene is left open where the match is weak. Clone size is given for some rows only: seen once, a few or many times, or a class if the clone is expanded.

.	TRBV10-1	few	TRBJ2-3	13	CASSDGAKKTQYF	TGCGCCAGCAGTGACGGGGCGAAAAAGACCCAGTACTTT
.	TRBV29-1	many	TRBJ2-7	11	CSVEETYEQYF	TGCAGCGTTGAGGAGACTTACGAGCAGTACTTC
TRBD1	TRBV10-3	.	TRBJ1-2	14	CAISAPGGGYGYTF	TGTGCCATCAGTGCCCCAGGGGGTGGATATGGCTACACCTTC
.	TRBV5-5	few	TRBJ2-5	14	CASSMEWRLQTQYF	TGTGCCAGCAGCATGGAATGGCGGCTTCAGACCCAGTACTTC
TRBD1	TRBV7-9	.	TRBJ1-4	15	CASSPQGWANEKLFF	TGTGCCAGCAGCCCACAGGGGTGGGCTAATGAAAAACTGTTTTTT
.	TRBV9	.	TRBJ2-5	12	CASSTYEETQYF	TGTGCCAGCAGCACTTACGAAGAGACCCAGTACTTC
.	TRBV20-1	.	TRBJ1-2	13	CSAHKGGSYGYTF	TGCAGTGCCCATAAGGGGGGGTCCTATGGCTACACCTTC
TRBD1	TRBV4-3	.	TRBJ2-1	15	CASSQYSQGAREQFF	TGCGCCAGCAGCCAATACTCGCAGGGGGCACGTGAGCAGTTCTTC
TRBD1	TRBV4-2	many	TRBJ1-2	14	CASSQDRTGYGYTF	TGTGCCAGCAGCCAAGATAGGACAGGCTATGGCTACACCTTC
.	TRBV6-2/TRBV6-3	.	TRBJ2-7	14	CASSHRDATYEQYF	TGTGCCAGCAGTCATCGGGACGCAACCTACGAGCAGTACTTC
.	TRBV20-1	.	TRBJ2-7	15	CSARDRLALSYEQYF	TGCAGTGCTAGAGATCGCCTAGCGCTCTCCTACGAGCAGTACTTC
TRBD2	TRBV7-8	few	TRBJ2-5	15	CASSFIAGVQETQYF	TGTGCCAGCAGCTTCATAGCGGGGGTACAAGAGACCCAGTACTTC
.	TRBV10-1	few	TRBJ2-7	15	CASSERSSSRREQYF	TGCGCCAGCAGTGAGCGGAGTAGCTCGAGGAGGGAGCAGTACTTC
TRBD2	TRBV11-2	few	TRBJ2-3	18	CASSLALLAGGLSDTQYF	TGTGCCAGCAGCCTCGCCTTACTAGCGGGAGGGCTTTCAGATACGCAGTATTTT
.	TRBV15	.	TRBJ2-6	15	CATAAGLSGANVLTF	TGTGCCACCGCGGCGGGGCTCTCTGGGGCCAACGTCCTGACTTTC
TRBD1	TRBV12-3/TRBV12-4	.	TRBJ1-5	14	CATRSRGSNQPQHF	TGTGCCACCCGTAGCAGGGGGTCCAATCAGCCCCAGCATTTT
.	TRBV19	once	TRBJ2-2	14	CASEPRPNTGELFF	TGTGCCAGCGAACCTAGACCGAACACCGGCGAGCTGTTTTTT
TRBD2	TRBV12-3/TRBV12-4	.	TRBJ2-5	15	CASSSLAGPGETQYF	TGTGCCAGCAGTTCTCTAGCGGGACCGGGGGAGACCCAGTACTTC
.	TRBV10-3	.	TRBJ1-2	12	CAISGGSCGYTF	TGTGCCATCAGTGGGGGGTCCTGTGGCTACACCTTC
TRBD2	TRBV28	.	TRBJ2-3	14	CASSQAGEADTQYF	TGTGCCAGCAGTCAAGCGGGAGAGGCAGATACGCAGTATTTT